The entry below describes one T cell receptor (beta chain). Some clones are missing from TCRdb's copy, which holds only in-frame ones; the method was immunoSEQ multiplex PCR. This repertoire shows some 130,000 clones, just under 95% found once; its top ten account for approximately 4%. This sample stems from a study of control samples from healthy donors and cancer patients. V was pared by 3 bases and J by 7 bases, with 8 bases of the junction left unmatched. Germline CDR1 and CDR2: ENHRY and SYGVKD. The CDR3 covers 14 residues. Sequencing was done on a sample of blood. The V and J genes are TRBV10-3 and TRBJ2-5, with 7 bases aligning to TRBD1. The source of this sequence is a man aged 30-40 years in good health. In nucleotides, the CDR3 is TGTGCCATCAGTGACGGGACAGACTCAGGGACCCAGTACTTC. Translating gives CAISDGTDSGTQYF.